The text below deals with one TCR beta chain. The antigen remains undetermined. This sample was included in a study of T cell responses to AZD1222 COVID-19 vaccine. Study as a whole: Analysis merged second doses at about 4 or about 12 weeks.

Overall study findings and caveats: Following two doses of AZD1222, Spike-specific TCR breadth and depth rose.

Measured with immunoSEQ multiplex PCR; TCRdb has only the in-frame clones, and not every one. The data contain around 92,000 clones, 91% of them seen just once; the ten biggest clones take up around 8%. Germline-derived CDR1 and CDR2 are SGHDN and FVKESK. The V end lost 0 bases, the J end lost 2 bases, and 11 bases lay between the germline ends. CDR3 length equals 15 residues. The genes are TRBV14 and TRBJ2-7, with D possibly matching TRBD1 (5 bases). The TCR comes from an adult in good health. Sequenced material: peripheral blood, taken on day 0 of AZD1222 vaccination. The CDR3 reads CASSQEGQATYEQYF. The CDR3 DNA sequence: TGTGCCAGCAGCCAAGAGGGGCAGGCCACCTACGAGCAGTACTTC.